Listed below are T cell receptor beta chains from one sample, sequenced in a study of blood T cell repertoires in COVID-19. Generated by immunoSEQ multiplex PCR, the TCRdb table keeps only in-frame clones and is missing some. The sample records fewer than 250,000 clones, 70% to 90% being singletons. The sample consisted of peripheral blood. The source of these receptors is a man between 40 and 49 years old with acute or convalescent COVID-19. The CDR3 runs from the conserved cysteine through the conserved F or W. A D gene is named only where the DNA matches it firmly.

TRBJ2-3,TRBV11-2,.,CASSFGTLTDTQYF
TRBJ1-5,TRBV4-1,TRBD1,CASGQGYQPQHF
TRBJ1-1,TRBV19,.,CASSFQGLRTEAFF
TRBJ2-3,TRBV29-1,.,CSVGTLADTQYF
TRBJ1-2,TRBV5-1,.,CASSPEGHGYTF
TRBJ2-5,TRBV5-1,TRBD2,CASSDTSGEETQYF
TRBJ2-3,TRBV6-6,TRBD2,CASRRAGGTDTQYF
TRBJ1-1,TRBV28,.,CASSLPDRTMNTEAFF
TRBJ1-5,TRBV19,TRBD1,CASTTTGAIQPQHF
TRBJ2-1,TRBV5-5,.,CASSIEAESYNEQFF
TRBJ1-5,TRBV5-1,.,CASSLDQGQPQHF
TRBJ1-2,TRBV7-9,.,CASSQTTGFYGYTF
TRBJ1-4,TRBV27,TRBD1,CASRRDREGGTNEKLFF
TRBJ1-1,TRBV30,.,CAWSGQGYTEAFF
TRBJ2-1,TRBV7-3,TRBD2,CASSLSLAGYNEQFF
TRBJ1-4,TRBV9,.,CASSVRGGNEKLFF
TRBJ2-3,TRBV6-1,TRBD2,CASSVGTSGATDTQYF
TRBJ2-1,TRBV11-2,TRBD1,CASSSDRGSYNEQFF
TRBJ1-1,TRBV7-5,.,CARSPRTEQNTEAFF
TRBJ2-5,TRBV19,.,CASGGAGSQETQYF
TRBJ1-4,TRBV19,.,CASSIRGANEKLFF
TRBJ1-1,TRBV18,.,CASSPQGNTEAFF
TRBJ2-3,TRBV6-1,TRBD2,CATRKGLAGTDTQYF
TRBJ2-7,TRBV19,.,CASSISDNPPYEQYF
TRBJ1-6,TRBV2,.,CASGTSYNSPLHF
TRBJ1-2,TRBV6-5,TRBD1,CASSEGQGHYGYTF
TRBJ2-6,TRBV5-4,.,CASSSQGTESSGANVLTF
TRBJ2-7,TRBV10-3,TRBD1,CAISVGTGTYEQYF
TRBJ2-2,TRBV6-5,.,CASSYPQGTGELFF
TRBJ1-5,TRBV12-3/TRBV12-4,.,CASSLRVDQPQHF
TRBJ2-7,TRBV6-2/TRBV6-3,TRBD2,CASSSNSRGRGGTYEQYF
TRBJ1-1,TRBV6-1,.,CASSTLSWEYTEAFF
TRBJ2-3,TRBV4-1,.,CASSQEYPTRDTQYF
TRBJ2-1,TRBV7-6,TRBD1,CASSSGQGINNEQFF
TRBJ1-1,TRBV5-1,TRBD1,CASSLQTGRSEAFF
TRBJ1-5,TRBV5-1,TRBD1,CASSLEGQGSNQPQHF
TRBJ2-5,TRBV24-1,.,CATSEPRTDQETQYF
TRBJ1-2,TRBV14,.,CASSQDARGRGADGYTF
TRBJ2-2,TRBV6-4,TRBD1,CASRPGQGGTGELFF
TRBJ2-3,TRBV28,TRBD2,CASRFKTSPDTQYF
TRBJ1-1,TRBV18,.,CASSRERERAEAFF
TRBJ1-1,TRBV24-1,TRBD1,CATSDLQQGARTLNTEAFF
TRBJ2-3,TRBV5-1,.,CASSFAGPDTQYF
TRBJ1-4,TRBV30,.,CAWSGYTAEKLFF
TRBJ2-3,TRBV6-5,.,CASSPPTGTDTQYF
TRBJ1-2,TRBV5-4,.,CASSLPGEGYTF
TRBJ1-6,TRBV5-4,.,CASSRDNFDNSPLHF
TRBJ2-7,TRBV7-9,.,CASSRTDNEQYF
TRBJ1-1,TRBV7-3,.,CASSLTGPNTEAFF
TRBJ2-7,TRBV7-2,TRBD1,CASTRDSTYEQYF
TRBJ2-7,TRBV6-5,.,CASTLGGYEQYF
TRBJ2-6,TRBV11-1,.,CASSFELSGANVLTF
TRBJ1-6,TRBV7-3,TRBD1,CASSFQGADNSPLHF